This TCR beta chain emerged from a study of shared clonotypes between healthy human individuals. Study at large: The study drew on a couple of women and a few men aged 18 to 49 as donors. Each donor had three CD4 naive, three CD4 memory, two CD8 naive and one CD8 memory plate.

Selected positively for CCR7 and CD45RO-negative, naive CD8 cells excluded terminally differentiated effector memory CD45RA+ cells. Splitting of each subset's genomic DNA was done evenly across several immunoSEQ plates. Method: immunoSEQ multiplex PCR; TCRdb's copy keeps in-frame clones and lacks some. Of approximately 2,000,000 clones in the sample, about 93% were seen once. The CDR3 length is 13 residues. Between the trimmed V and J ends, which lost 6 bases and 2 bases, there was a span of 9 bases. The germline CDR1 and CDR2 sequences are KGHSH and LQKENI. The source is a man aged 18-30 years in good health. Some clones in this sample may be carry-over from other donors' samples. Input material: naive CD8+ T cells from PBMCs. J is TRBJ2-3 and V is TRBV18; D is uncertain. In nucleotides, the CDR3 is TGTGCCAGCTCCCCAAGTCCCACAGATACGCAGTATTTT. Protein product: CASSPSPTDTQYF.